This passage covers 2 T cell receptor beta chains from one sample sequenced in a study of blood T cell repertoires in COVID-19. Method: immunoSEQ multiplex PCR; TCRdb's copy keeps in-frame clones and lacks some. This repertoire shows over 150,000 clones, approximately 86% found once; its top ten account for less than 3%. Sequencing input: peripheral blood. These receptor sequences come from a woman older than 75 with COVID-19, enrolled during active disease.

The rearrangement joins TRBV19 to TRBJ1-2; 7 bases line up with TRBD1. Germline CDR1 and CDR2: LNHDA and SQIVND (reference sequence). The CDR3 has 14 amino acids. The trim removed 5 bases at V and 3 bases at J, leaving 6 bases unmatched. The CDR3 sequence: CASSVRGRDYGYTF. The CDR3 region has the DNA TGTGCCAGTAGTGTTAGGGGGCGCGACTATGGCTACACCTTC. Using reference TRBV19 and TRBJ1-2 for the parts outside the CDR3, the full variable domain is DGGITQSPKYLFRKEGQNVTLSCEQNLNHDAMYWYRQDPGQGLRLIYYSQIVNDFQKGDIAEGYSVSREKKESFPLTVTSAQKNPTAFYLCASSVRGRDYGYTFGSGTRLTVV.

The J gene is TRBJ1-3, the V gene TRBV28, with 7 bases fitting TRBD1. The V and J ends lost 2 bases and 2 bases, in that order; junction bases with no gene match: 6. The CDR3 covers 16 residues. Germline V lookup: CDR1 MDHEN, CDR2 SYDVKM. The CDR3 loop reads CASSLRGGQTGNTIYF. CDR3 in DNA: TGTGCCAGCAGTTTAAGAGGGGGCCAAACTGGAAACACCATATATTTT.